This T cell receptor beta chain was observed in a study of CD8 T cells in Susac syndrome. Trimming removed 1 base from V and 0 bases from J, with 11 bases in between. CDR3 length equals 16 residues. From germline, CDR1 is LNHDA and CDR2 SQIVND (reference sequence). With random hexamers, roughly 0.45 to 1 ug RNA was reverse transcribed. TCRdb recomputed calls from the immunoSEQ multiplex PCR reads with MiXCR, one row per CDR3 protein. In the table there are under 20,000 distinct CDR3 sequences, roughly 95% of which are singletons. The TCR comes from a human donor in good health. The J gene is TRBJ2-3, the V gene TRBV19; perhaps TRBD2 as D (5 bases). Material: CD8+ T cells from PBMCs. The chain's CDR3 is CASSIGLAPSTDTQYF. CDR3 in DNA: TGTGCCAGTAGTATAGGGCTAGCTCCGAGCACAGATACGCAGTATTTT.